The sample holds one count of the clone carrying this TCR beta chain. Its specificity is not known. These data belong to a study of cytomegalovirus exposure and HLA in healthy donors. Study conclusions and caveats: TCR sequences were mostly rare, though some public TCRs occurred in many donors. Both high specificity and high sensitivity reportedly marked the classifier's diagnosis of cytomegalovirus status. Confirmation in vitro established that three CMV-associated chains were specific for CMV antigens.

Libraries were prepared by immunoSEQ multiplex PCR; TCRdb keeps only in-frame clonotypes and omits some of them. This repertoire shows 90,000 to 150,000 clones, 88% found once; its top ten account for about 6.9%. The source is a woman younger than 30 in good health and CMV-seropositive. Input material: PBMCs.

CDR3 residues: CASSVTGTGVNNEQFF. The CDR3, as DNA: TGTGCCAGCAGCGTAACGGGGACAGGGGTTAACAATGAGCAGTTCTTC. The genes are TRBV9 and TRBJ2-1, with 10 positions matching TRBD1. V lost 1 base, J lost 5 bases, and 6 bases stayed unmatched. CDR3 size: 16 residues. Germline values: CDR1 SGDLS, CDR2 YYNGEE. The entire variable domain, with the rest obtained from reference TRBV9 and TRBJ2-1, is as follows: DSGVTQTPKHLITATGQRVTLRCSPRSGDLSVYWYQQSLDQGLQFLIQYYNGEERAKGNILERFSAQQFPDLHSELNLSSLELGDSALYFCASSVTGTGVNNEQFFGPGTRLTVL.